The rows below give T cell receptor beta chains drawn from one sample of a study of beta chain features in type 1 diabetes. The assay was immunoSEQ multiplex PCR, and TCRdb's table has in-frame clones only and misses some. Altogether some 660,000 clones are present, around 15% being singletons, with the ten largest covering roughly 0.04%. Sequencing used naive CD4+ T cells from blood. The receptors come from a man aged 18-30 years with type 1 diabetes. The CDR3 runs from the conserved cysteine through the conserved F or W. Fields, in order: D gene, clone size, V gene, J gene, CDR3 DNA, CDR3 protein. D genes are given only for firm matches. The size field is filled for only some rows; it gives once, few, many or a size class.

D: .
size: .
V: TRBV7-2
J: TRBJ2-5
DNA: TGTGCCAGCAGCTTAGTTAATCGGGAGACCCAGTACTTC
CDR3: CASSLVNRETQYF

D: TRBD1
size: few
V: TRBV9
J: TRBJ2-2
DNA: TGTGCCAGCAGCGTAGGTCAGGGGGACGGCACCGGGGAGCTGTTTTTT
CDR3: CASSVGQGDGTGELFF

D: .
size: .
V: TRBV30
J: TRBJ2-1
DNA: TGTGCCTGGAGGCTCCGGGCCCAGGAGAATGAGCAGTTCTTC
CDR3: CAWRLRAQENEQFF

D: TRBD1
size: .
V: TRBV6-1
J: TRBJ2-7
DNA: TGTGCCACCGACGAGGGGACAGGGCTTTACGAGCAGTACTTC
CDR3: CATDEGTGLYEQYF

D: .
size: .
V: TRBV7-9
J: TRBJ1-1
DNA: TGTGCCAGCCGCAGAGGAGCTTTCTTT
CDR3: CASRRGAFF

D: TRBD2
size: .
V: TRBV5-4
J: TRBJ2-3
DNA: TGTGCCAGCAGCTTGGTGCTTAGCGGGGAGCTCACTGGCACAGATACGCAGTATTTT
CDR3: CASSLVLSGELTGTDTQYF

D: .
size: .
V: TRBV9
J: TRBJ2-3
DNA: TGTGCCAGCAGCGGAAGACCGACAGATACGCAGTATTTT
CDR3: CASSGRPTDTQYF

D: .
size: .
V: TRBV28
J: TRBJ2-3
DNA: TGTGCCAGCAGTTCGCCAGCGAGCACAGATACGCAGTATTTT
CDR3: CASSSPASTDTQYF

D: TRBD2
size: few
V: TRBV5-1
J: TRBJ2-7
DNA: TGCGCCAGCAGCTTGGACGGGACTACCTACGAGCAGTACTTC
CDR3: CASSLDGTTYEQYF

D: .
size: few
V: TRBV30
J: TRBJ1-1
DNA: TGTGCCTGGAGGTATCAGGGAACTGAAGCTTTCTTT
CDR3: CAWRYQGTEAFF

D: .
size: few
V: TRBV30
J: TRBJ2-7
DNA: TGTGCCTGGAGTGTATCCGGGTACTCCTACGAGCAGTACTTC
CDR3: CAWSVSGYSYEQYF

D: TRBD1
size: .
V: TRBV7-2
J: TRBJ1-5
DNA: TGTGCCAGCAGCTTACAGGGGGTTCAGCCCCAGCATTTT
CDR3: CASSLQGVQPQHF